The clone carrying this T cell receptor (beta chain) was counted at least ten times. The entry originates in a study of prognosis after radiotherapy for stage I lung cancer. TCR beta CDR3 amplification from genomic DNA was performed by two-round multiplex PCR. Gene-specific primers for each TRBV and TRBJ gene drove first-round PCR. TCRdb re-analysed the multiplex PCR reads in MiXCR, keeping a single row per CDR3 protein. The profile covers about 30,000 distinct CDR3 sequences, with around 31% appearing a single time and around 10% taken by the ten largest. The CDR3 totals 14 residues. From germline, CDR1 is SGHDT and CDR2 YYEEEE. The V gene lost 3 bases and the J gene lost 7 bases, with 14 bases spanning the gap.

This specimen consisted of PBMCs, obtained before or after stereotactic body radiation therapy (not recorded which). This TCR derives from a donor aged 50 or older with non-small cell lung cancer. The chain is built from TRBV5-6 and TRBJ1-5; a weak D match, TRBD1 (5 bases). CDR3 in amino acids: CASSSGTENQPQHF. The DNA for the CDR3 is TGTGCCAGCAGCTCCGGGACCGAAAACCAGCCCCAGCATTTT.